Listed here is a single T cell receptor (beta chain). Its antigen is as yet unknown. The sample is drawn from a study of blood T cells in healthy people across ages. General study results and limits: TCR beta diversity per million T cells fell roughly linearly with age.

Next came a second PCR, run for roughly 6 to 11 cycles, which used a sample-barcoded 5' primer along with a J-beta primer mix. MiXCR, run by TCRdb on the 5' RACE reads, gives a single entry per CDR3 protein. The sample lists roughly 410,000 distinct CDR3 sequences; over 45% were seen once. This CDR3 has 13 residues. Germline V CDR1 and CDR2: SQVTM, ANQGSEA. Trimming cost V 1 base and J 5 bases, with 8 bases left between them. The gene calls are TRBV29-1 and TRBJ1-4, with no clear D. This TCR derives from a man in his fifties or sixties in good health. The sequenced material came from blood. For the CDR3, the DNA is TGCAGCGTTGAAGTCCGGAAGAATGAAAAACTGTTTTTT. Translating gives CSVEVRKNEKLFF.